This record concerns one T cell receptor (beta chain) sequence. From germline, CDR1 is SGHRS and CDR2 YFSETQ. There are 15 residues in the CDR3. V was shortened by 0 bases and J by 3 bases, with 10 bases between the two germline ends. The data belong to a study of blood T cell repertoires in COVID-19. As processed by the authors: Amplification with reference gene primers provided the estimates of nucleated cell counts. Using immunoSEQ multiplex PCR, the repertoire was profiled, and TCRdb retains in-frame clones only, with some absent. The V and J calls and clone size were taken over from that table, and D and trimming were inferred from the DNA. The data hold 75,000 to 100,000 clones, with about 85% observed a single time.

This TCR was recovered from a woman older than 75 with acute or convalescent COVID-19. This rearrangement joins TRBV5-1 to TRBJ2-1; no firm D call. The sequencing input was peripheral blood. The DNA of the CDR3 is TGCGCCAGCAGCTTGGAGACTGGCGGCTACAATGAGCAGTTCTTC. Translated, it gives CASSLETGGYNEQFF.